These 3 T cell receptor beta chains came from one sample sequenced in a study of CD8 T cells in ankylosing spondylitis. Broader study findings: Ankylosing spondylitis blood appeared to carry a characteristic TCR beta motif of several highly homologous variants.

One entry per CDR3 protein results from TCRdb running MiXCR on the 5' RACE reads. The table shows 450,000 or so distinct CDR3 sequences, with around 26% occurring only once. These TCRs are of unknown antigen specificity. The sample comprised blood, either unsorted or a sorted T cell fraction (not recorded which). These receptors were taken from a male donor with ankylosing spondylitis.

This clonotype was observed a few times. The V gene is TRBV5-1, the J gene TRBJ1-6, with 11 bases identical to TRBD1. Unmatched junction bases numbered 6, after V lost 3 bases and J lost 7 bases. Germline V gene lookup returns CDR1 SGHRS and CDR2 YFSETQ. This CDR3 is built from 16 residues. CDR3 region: CASSSPGTGGNSPLHF. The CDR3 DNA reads TGCGCCAGCAGCTCCCCCGGGACAGGGGGGAATTCACCCCTCCACTTT.

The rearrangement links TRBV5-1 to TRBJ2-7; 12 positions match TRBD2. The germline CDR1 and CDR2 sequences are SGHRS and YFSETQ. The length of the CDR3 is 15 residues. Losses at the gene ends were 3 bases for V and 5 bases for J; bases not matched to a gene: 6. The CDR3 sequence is CASSWGTSGSNEQYV. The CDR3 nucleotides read TGCGCCAGCAGCTGGGGGACTAGCGGGTCTAACGAGCAGTACGTC.

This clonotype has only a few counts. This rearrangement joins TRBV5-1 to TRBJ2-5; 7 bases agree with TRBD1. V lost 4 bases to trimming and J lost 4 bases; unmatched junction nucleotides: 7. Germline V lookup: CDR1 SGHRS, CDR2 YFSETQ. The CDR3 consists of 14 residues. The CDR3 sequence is CASSLNRGVETQYF. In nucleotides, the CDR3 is TGCGCCAGCAGCCTAAACAGGGGTGTAGAGACCCAGTACTTC.